This TCR beta chain was sequenced during a study of human T cells and chemical hapten exposure. Turning to the study itself: Sensitizing treatment utilized 2% DPC over a roughly 2 cm by roughly 2 cm portion of upper inner arm skin. TCR yields differed between samples (mainly from small differences in pooled library volume).

Time point given: pre-sensitization, week 0. Treatment denoted: therapeutic diphenylcyclopropenone sensitization with weekly scalp DPC. Study results and caveats: The study found that DPC sensitization did not change TCRs above 1 in 1000 frequency. Controls had significantly fewer large CDR3 similarity clusters than were formed by expanded TCRs.

Per germline, CDR1 SEHNR and CDR2 FQNEAQ (reference sequence). This CDR3 has 15 amino acids. V shed 3 bases, J shed 2 bases, and the junction held 3 bases outside the gene matches. This clonotype was seen many times. No antigen is known for it. TCRdb re-called the RACE reads with MiXCR, one entry per CDR3 protein. The sample carries 60,000 to 70,000 distinct CDR3 sequences, 9.5% to 13% recorded once. The origin of this receptor is a woman aged 45-60 years with alopecia areata. Some clones in this sample may be carry-over from other donors' samples. The V and J genes are TRBV7-9 and TRBJ1-5; 8 bases line up with TRBD1. This specimen was whole blood, taken in connection with sensitization to the hapten diphenylcyclopropenone (DPC). CDR3 residues: CASSFETGGNQPQHF. DNA for the CDR3: TGTGCCAGCAGCTTCGAGACAGGGGGCAATCAGCCCCAGCATTTT.